This T cell receptor (beta chain) was identified during a study of cytomegalovirus exposure and HLA in healthy donors. CDR1 is MDHEN, CDR2 SYDVKM, per germline. The CDR3 length is 15 residues. The germline V and J ends were trimmed by 3 bases and 0 bases, with 11 bases remaining between them. Whereas donors were nominally healthy upon sampling, unrecorded immune exposures were probable. Whole-study results and caveats: Analyzed later, most CMV-associated TCR beta chains appeared HLA-restricted. Presence/absence comparisons presumed near-even sequencing depth among donors.

About this clone itself: The antigen is unknown.

Both 60 Vbeta primers and 13 Jbeta primers went into the PCR. Some clones are missing from TCRdb's copy, which holds only in-frame ones; the method was immunoSEQ multiplex PCR. This table holds around 150,000 clones, roughly three quarters found once. The chain links TRBV28 to TRBJ1-1; the D is unclear. What was sequenced was PBMCs. The TCR comes from a man younger than 40 in good health and CMV-seronegative. The CDR3 here is CASSFFSLVNTEAFF. In DNA, the CDR3 is TGTGCCAGCAGTTTTTTCTCTCTCGTGAACACTGAAGCTTTCTTT.